This TCR beta chain is from a study of blood T cell repertoires in COVID-19. Study as a whole: The recovered donors of Cohort 3 showed two negative PCRs, clearance, or symptom resolution. There were acute and convalescent COVID-19 samples, and they came from the United States, Italy and Spain. T cells, B-cell-depleted T cells, or PBMCs provided the cDNA or gDNA that served as material.

Some clones are missing from TCRdb's copy, which holds only in-frame ones; the method was immunoSEQ multiplex PCR. Altogether some 300,000 clones are present, more than 75% being singletons, with the ten largest covering 2% to 2.5%. Participant reports of clinical history set cohort assignment. This CDR3 comprises 16 residues. The junction had 7 bases not matched to a gene; V was cut back by 2 bases and J by 4 bases. The germline V gene has CDR1 SGHNT and CDR2 YYREEE (reference sequence). The clonotype was recovered from a woman aged 55-70 years in a cohort exposed to, infected with or recovered from COVID-19 (not recorded which). The sequenced material came from PBMCs or T cells enriched from blood (not recorded which). The chain links TRBV5-4 to TRBJ2-2; 8 bases align to TRBD2. CDR3 region: CASSFDGRAVTGELFF. Here the CDR3 DNA reads TGTGCCAGCAGCTTTGACGGGAGGGCGGTCACCGGGGAGCTGTTTTTT.